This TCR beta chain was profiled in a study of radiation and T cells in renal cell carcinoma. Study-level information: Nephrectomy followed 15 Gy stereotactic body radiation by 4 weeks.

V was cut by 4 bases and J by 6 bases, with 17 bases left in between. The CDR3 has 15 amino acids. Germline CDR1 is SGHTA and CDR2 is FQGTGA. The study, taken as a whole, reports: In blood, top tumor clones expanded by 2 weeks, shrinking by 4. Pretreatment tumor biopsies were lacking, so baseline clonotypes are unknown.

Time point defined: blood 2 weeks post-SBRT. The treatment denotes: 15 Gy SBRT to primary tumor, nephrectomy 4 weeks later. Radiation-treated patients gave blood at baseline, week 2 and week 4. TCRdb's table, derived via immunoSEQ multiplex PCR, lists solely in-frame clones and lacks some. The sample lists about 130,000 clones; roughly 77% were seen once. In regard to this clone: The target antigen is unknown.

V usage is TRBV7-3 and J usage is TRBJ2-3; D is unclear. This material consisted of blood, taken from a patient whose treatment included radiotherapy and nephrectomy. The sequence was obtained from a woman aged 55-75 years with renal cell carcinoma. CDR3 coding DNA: TGTGCCAGCAGCTCCCCCACAGACGACCCGGATACGCAGTATTTT. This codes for CASSSPTDDPDTQYF.